The rows below give T cell receptor beta chains drawn from one sample of a study of shared clonotypes between healthy human individuals. Produced via immunoSEQ multiplex PCR; TCRdb's table is partial and in-frame only. The table includes over a million clones, roughly 74% detected once. The sequenced sample was memory CD4+ T cells from PBMCs. These receptors all come from a man younger than 30 in good health. Some clones in this sample may be carry-over from other donors' samples. CDR3s include the opening cysteine and the closing phenylalanine or tryptophan.

j_call v_call cdr3_aa
TRBJ1-2 TRBV28 CASSWDGTGDGYTF
TRBJ2-2 TRBV5-5 CASSFTQGATGELFF
TRBJ2-1 TRBV11-2 CASTWTSGTTAAQFF
TRBJ2-7 TRBV28 CAPGGNGIPYEQYF
TRBJ1-1 TRBV7-9 CASSPQGALTEAFF
TRBJ2-7 TRBV6-6 CASRLGQFAEQYF
. TRBV30 CAWSSDRGYEQYF
TRBJ2-3 TRBV2 CASTLQNTDTQYF
TRBJ2-1 TRBV5-1 CASSLGTSGFTYNEQFF
TRBJ1-5 TRBV6-1 CASSVTGLYSNQPQHF
TRBJ2-7 TRBV5-1 CASSFLGGNSYEQYF
TRBJ1-5 TRBV19 CASSIPGQGSQPQHF
TRBJ2-7 TRBV5-1 CASSARPESSYEQYF
TRBJ1-5 TRBV7-6 CASSGDRRGQPQHF
TRBJ2-2 TRBV18 CASSHSGSVDTGELFF
TRBJ2-5 TRBV11-2 CASSTSGTGQGTQYF
TRBJ1-5 TRBV28 CASSEGTGGIQPQHF
TRBJ1-1 TRBV6-6 CASSTGNTEAFF
TRBJ2-7 TRBV2 CASSRREGSKREQYF
TRBJ1-1 TRBV5-5 CASSYPGSVNTEAFF
TRBJ1-2 TRBV16 CASSQGTGNYGYTF
TRBJ1-5 TRBV10-2 CASRQGTINQPQHF
TRBJ2-7 TRBV5-1 CASSLERTTYEQYF
TRBJ2-7 TRBV28 CASSPRDRGHKLGEQYF
TRBJ1-5 TRBV6-5 CASSYSNRHQPQHF
TRBJ1-1 TRBV20-1 CSAKTTEAFF
TRBJ2-5 TRBV5-1 CASSWGTSGRVSRETQYF
TRBJ2-7 TRBV4-1 CASSQFPLAGGPHEQYF
TRBJ2-3 TRBV4-1 CASSRQAYLSAGDTQYF
TRBJ1-4 TRBV7-9 CASSLTRTGRNEKLFF
TRBJ2-2 TRBV9 CASSVSPGQGLTGELFF